This T cell receptor (beta chain) is from a study of blood T cell repertoires in COVID-19. Study summary: There were acute and convalescent COVID-19 samples, and they came from the United States, Italy and Spain. PBMCs, B-cell-depleted T cells, or T cells were the source of the cDNA or gDNA that made up the material.

Germline values: CDR1 SGHVS, CDR2 FNYEAQ. This CDR3 has 15 amino acids. The V end lost 1 base, the J end lost 0 bases, and 7 bases lay between the germline ends. The authors' processing: The assay estimated nucleated cells by amplifying reference gene primers. Generated by immunoSEQ multiplex PCR, the TCRdb table keeps only in-frame clones and is missing some. Clonal size and the V and J genes are those of that table, whereas D and trimming came from the DNA. The sample yields about 110,000 clones, about 85% seen once. The rearrangement joins TRBV7-6 to TRBJ2-1; weak D call: TRBD2 (5 bases). The source material was peripheral blood. The receptor comes from a human donor in a cohort sampled during active COVID-19. The CDR3 spells CASSLVGSSYNEQFF. As DNA, the CDR3 is TGTGCCAGCAGCTTAGTGGGGAGCTCCTACAATGAGCAGTTCTTC.